The 17 T cell receptor beta chains below come from one sample, sequenced in a study of CD8 T cells in Susac syndrome. RNA, at about 0.45 to 1 ug, was reverse transcribed with random hexamers. TCRdb re-analysed the immunoSEQ multiplex PCR reads in MiXCR, keeping a single row per CDR3 protein. The sample lists approximately 70,000 distinct CDR3 sequences; just over 95% were seen once. Source material: CD4+ T cells from PBMCs. Every receptor here comes from a human donor with multiple sclerosis.

This clonotype was detected only once. V gene TRBV10-3 combines with J gene TRBJ2-1, with D perhaps matching TRBD1 or TRBD2 (5 bases each). The CDR3 consists of 15 residues. V gave up 5 bases and J gave up 4 bases, with 15 bases separating them. Germline CDR1 reads ENHRY; CDR2 reads SYGVKD. The CDR3 loop reads CAISTGTQWYNEQFF. The CDR3 DNA reads TGTGCCATCAGTACCGGGACCCAATGGTACAATGAGCAGTTCTTC.

This chain joins TRBV20-1 and TRBJ1-1; D call uncertain. V gave up 1 base and J gave up 0 bases, with 12 bases separating them. The CDR3 contains 15 residues. Germline loops: CDR1 DFQATT, CDR2 SNEGSKA (reference sequence). CDR3 sequence reads: CSARVLLEMNTEAFF. The CDR3 bases are TGCAGTGCTAGAGTCCTCCTGGAAATGAACACTGAAGCTTTCTTT.

V is TRBV12-3 or TRBV12-4 and J is TRBJ2-2; a possible D gene is TRBD2 (6 bases). Trimming cost V 6 bases and J 3 bases, with 14 bases left between them. The CDR3 is 15 residues long. The CDR3 nucleotides read TGTGCCAGCAGACCTATCCGGGGGTACACCGGGGAGCTGTTTTTT. It codes for CASRPIRGYTGELFF.

This chain connects TRBV12-3 or TRBV12-4 to TRBJ1-6, with 7 nucleotides matching TRBD1. V trimming: 7 bases; J trimming: 10 bases; junction bases outside the gene matches: 10. CDR3 length: 14 residues. The CDR3 bases are TGTGCCAGCACTCGACAGGGTCCGGCCTCACCCCTCCACTTT. As protein: CASTRQGPASPLHF.

The chain joins TRBV7-2 to TRBJ2-6; 9 bases map to TRBD1. Germline V gives CDR1 SGHTA, CDR2 FQGNSA. J gave up 2 bases and V 5 bases, and 4 bases lay outside the gene matches. The CDR3 runs to 16 residues. The CDR3 coding sequence is TGTGCCAGCAGCGCAACAGGGGGCGCTGGGGCCAACGTCCTGACTTTC. It is translated as CASSATGGAGANVLTF.

As DNA, the CDR3 is TGCGCCAGCAGCTTGACAGGGGGCGCCACCTATGGCTACACCTTC. Translated: CASSLTGGATYGYTF. The J gene is TRBJ1-2, the V gene TRBV5-1, with 9 bases aligning to TRBD1. After removal of 1 base from V and 4 bases from J, the junction contained 5 bases not matched to a gene. Germline CDR1 reads SGHRS; CDR2 reads YFSETQ. CDR3 length: 15 amino acids.

This clonotype came up a few times. This chain links TRBV5-6 with TRBJ1-2; D is perhaps TRBD1 (5 bases). This CDR3 comprises 14 residues. Per the germline V gene, CDR1 is SGHDT and CDR2 is YYEEEE. The V end lost 1 base, the J end lost 3 bases, and 10 bases lay between the germline ends. The CDR3 reads CASSLSQGYYGYTF. The CDR3 DNA reads as TGTGCCAGCAGCTTGTCCCAGGGATACTATGGCTACACCTTC.

This clonotype was observed a few times. The CDR3 DNA reads as TGTGCCAGCAGCCAGGGACTAGCGGGGTTAGAGACCCAGTACTTC. Protein sequence: CASSQGLAGLETQYF. The chain recombines TRBV12-3 or TRBV12-4 with TRBJ2-5; 13 nucleotides line up with TRBD2. This CDR3 comprises 15 residues. The V and J ends lost 6 bases and 4 bases, in that order; junction bases with no gene match: 5.

The CDR3 loop reads CASSAAATNEKLFF. The CDR3 DNA is TGTGCCAGCAGTGCAGCAGCAACTAATGAAAAACTGTTTTTT. The chain has TRBV12-3 or TRBV12-4 and TRBJ1-4; the D is unclear. V was clipped by 5 bases and J by 0 bases, with 7 bases between them. The CDR3 runs 14 residues.

The chain uses TRBV20-1 and TRBJ1-2; D ambiguous. Trimming took off 6 bases at V and 3 bases at J, with 17 bases between the two ends. Germline assignment: CDR1 DFQATT and CDR2 SNEGSKA (reference sequence). CDR3 length: 14 residues. The CDR3 DNA reads as TGCAGTGCCGTTTTCGAACCTCCGGACTATGGCTACACCTTC. Translating it yields CSAVFEPPDYGYTF.

The chain's CDR3 is CASSLGTGAYEQYF. The CDR3, as DNA: TGCGCCAGCAGCTTGGGGACAGGGGCCTACGAGCAGTACTTC. The genes are TRBV5-1 and TRBJ2-7; 9 bases line up with TRBD1. With V trimmed by 0 bases and J by 2 bases, 0 bases remained unmatched. This CDR3 comprises 14 residues. Germline loops: CDR1 SGHRS, CDR2 YFSETQ.

The chain has TRBV12-3 or TRBV12-4 and TRBJ2-7, with TRBD2 as a possible D gene (5 bases). The CDR3 covers 14 residues. V was cut by 6 bases and J by 6 bases, with 18 bases left in between. The CDR3 DNA sequence: TGTGCCAGCAGGAAGGACTCGGAGGTCTCCGAGCAGTACTTC. Protein product: CASRKDSEVSEQYF.

V is TRBV13 and J is TRBJ2-1; 7 nucleotides agree with TRBD2. Per germline, CDR1 PRHDT and CDR2 FYEKMQ (reference sequence). This CDR3 region has 16 residues. V dropped 7 bases and J dropped 0; count of bases not matched to a gene: 9. This CDR3 is CASTRAGPLSYNEQFF. DNA for the CDR3: TGTGCCAGCACCCGAGCGGGACCTCTCTCCTACAATGAGCAGTTCTTC.

J is TRBJ1-5 and V is TRBV28; D is perhaps TRBD1 (5 bases). CDR1 MDHEN and CDR2 SYDVKM come from the germline V gene. The CDR3 consists of 15 residues. V gave up 6 bases and J gave up 5 bases, with 17 bases separating them. CDR3 nucleotide sequence: TGTGCCAGCAGCCCCGCCATCGGAGGGGATCAGCCCCAGCATTTT. Its protein product is CASSPAIGGDQPQHF.

The rearrangement uses TRBV5-6 and TRBJ1-4; D unclear. Germline CDR1 SGHDT, CDR2 YYEEEE. CDR3 length: 14 amino acids. The V gene lost 4 bases and the J gene lost 0 bases, with 7 bases spanning the gap. The CDR3 protein is CASSHSATNEKLFF. DNA of the CDR3: TGTGCCAGCAGCCACAGCGCAACTAATGAAAAACTGTTTTTT.

CDR3 coding DNA: TGTGCCAGCAGCTTGGGCAGGGGGGTCGAGCAGTACTTC. Its protein product is CASSLGRGVEQYF. The V gene is TRBV5-4, the J gene TRBJ2-7; perhaps TRBD1 as D (7 bases). V lost 0 bases and J 6 bases, leaving 10 bases between the germline ends. Germline CDR1 is SGHNT and CDR2 is YYREEE (reference sequence). CDR3 length: 13 amino acids.

The V gene is TRBV5-4, the J gene TRBJ1-2; D ambiguous. The CDR3 runs to 15 residues. V lost 0 bases and J lost 4, with 13 bases in between. CDR1 and CDR2 (germline): SGHNT, YYREEE (reference sequence). Here the CDR3 DNA reads TGTGCCAGCAGCTTGGATCCAGGACCAGGCTATGGCTACACCTTC. It codes for CASSLDPGPGYGYTF.